This T cell receptor beta chain was identified in a study of metastatic and nonmetastatic thyroid tumors. Until they underwent thyroid surgery, no patient had received any treatment. This clone was recorded many times. With 2 bases removed from V and 0 bases from J, the gap between germline ends came to 8 bases. This CDR3 has 15 residues. Germline-derived CDR1 and CDR2 are SGHTA and FQGTGA. TCRdb used MiXCR to call clones anew from the PCR reads. The table lists fewer than 45,000 clones, less than 25% of them singletons. Sequencing input: blood. The TCR comes from a female donor with papillary thyroid cancer or a benign thyroid nodule (not recorded which). Some clones in this sample may be carry-over from other donors' samples. V gene TRBV7-3 combines with J gene TRBJ2-1; D is unresolved. CDR3 in amino acids: CASSLVGSSYNEQFF. CDR3 sequence (DNA): TGTGCCAGCAGCTTAGTAGGAAGCTCCTACAATGAGCAGTTCTTC.